The 17 T cell receptor beta chains reported below all come from one sample, sequenced in a study of blood T cells in healthy people across ages. A second 7 to 11 cycle PCR used barcoded and J-beta primers. MiXCR was run by TCRdb on the 5' RACE reads, yielding one entry per CDR3 protein. The sample lists about 800,000 distinct CDR3 sequences; roughly 25% were seen once. The same data also went into a second study, on T cells of mothers and their children.

Sequencing input: blood. These receptors originate from a boy between 5 and 17 years old in good health.

The DNA of the CDR3 is TGCAGCTTCCACAGGGCGAACTATGGCTACACCTTC. Its protein product is CSFHRANYGYTF. This chain links TRBV29-1 with TRBJ1-2; tentatively, D is TRBD1 (6 bases). Trimming cost V 8 bases and J 2 bases, with 12 bases left between them. The CDR3 spans 12 residues. Germline CDR1 reads SQVTM; CDR2 reads ANQGSEA. Drawing the rest from reference TRBV29-1 and TRBJ1-2, the complete variable domain is SAVISQKPSRDICQRGTSLTIQCQVDSQVTMMFWYRQQPGQSLTLIATANQGSEATYESGFVIDKFPISRPNLTFSTLTVSNMSPEDSSIYLCSFHRANYGYTFGSGTRLTVV.

The gene calls are TRBV20-1 and TRBJ2-5, with a tentative D call TRBD1 (5 bases). The end of the DNA aligns better with TRBJ2-7, so the J call may be wrong. Germline V gives CDR1 DFQATT, CDR2 SNEGSKA (reference sequence). This CDR3 region has 14 residues. CDR3 sequence (DNA): TGCAGTGCTAGGGGGCCCCTCGACGCCGTCGAGCAGTACTTC. It encodes CSARGPLDAVEQYF.

This clonotype has only a few counts. The rearrangement uses TRBV12-3 or TRBV12-4 and TRBJ2-1, with 8 bases fitting TRBD1. With 6 bases clipped from V and 8 bases from J, the junction kept 6 bases outside the gene matches. The CDR3 is made up of 13 amino acids. The CDR3 bases are TGTGCCAGCAGACCGACAGGGGTCCATGAGCAGTTCTTC. This translates into CASRPTGVHEQFF.

The V gene is TRBV10-3, the J gene TRBJ2-4, with a weak D call TRBD1 (5 bases). This CDR3 comprises 12 residues. Germline V gene data show CDR1 as ENHRY and CDR2 as SYGVKD. V dropped 3 bases and J dropped 8 bases, with 8 bases sitting between them. CDR3 region: CAISEGVDIQYF. The CDR3 DNA is TGTGCCATCAGTGAAGGGGTGGACATTCAGTACTTC.

This clonotype was observed a few times. The chain has TRBV28 and TRBJ2-3; the match to TRBD1 covers 11 bases. The CDR3 runs to 17 residues. The ends lost 5 bases at V and 1 base at J; junction bases unmatched: 8. Germline loops: CDR1 MDHEN, CDR2 SYDVKM. CDR3: CASSGTGGREGTDTQYF. The CDR3 nucleotides are TGTGCCAGCAGTGGGACAGGGGGTCGGGAAGGCACAGATACGCAGTATTTT. The whole variable domain, remainder taken from reference TRBV28 and TRBJ2-3, is DVKVTQSSRYLVKRTGEKVFLECVQDMDHENMFWYRQDPGLGLRLIYFSYDVKMKEKGDIPEGYSVSREKKERFSLILESASTNQTSMYLCASSGTGGREGTDTQYFGPGTRLTVL.

The chain has TRBV20-1 and TRBJ2-7, with D possibly matching TRBD1 (6 bases). The CDR3 length is 14 residues. V was trimmed by 3 bases and J by 7 bases, leaving 19 bases between them. Germline CDR1 reads DFQATT; CDR2 reads SNEGSKA (reference sequence). As DNA, the CDR3 is TGCAGTGCTAGGGACGGGACAAACGCATGGGAGCAGTACTTC. This gives the protein CSARDGTNAWEQYF.

This clonotype was picked up a small number of times. This chain joins TRBV7-9 and TRBJ2-3, with TRBD2 identical over 9 bases. Unmatched junction bases numbered 12, after V lost 5 bases and J lost 0 bases. CDR1 and CDR2 (germline): SEHNR, FQNEAQ (reference sequence). The CDR3 is 18 amino acids. The CDR3 reads CASSLSLVREGSTDTQYF. CDR3 sequence (DNA): TGTGCCAGCAGCCTTTCCCTCGTGCGGGAGGGGAGCACAGATACGCAGTATTTT.

J is TRBJ2-4 and V is TRBV4-1, with a tentative D call TRBD2 (5 bases). This CDR3 is built from 14 residues. The V end was cut by 1 base, the J end by 8 bases, with 12 bases between. Germline V gives CDR1 MGHRA, CDR2 YSYEKL. As DNA, the CDR3 is TGCGCCAGCAGCCAAGGGACCCCCGGGGACATTCAGTACTTC. Protein: CASSQGTPGDIQYF.

The CDR3 DNA reads as TGTGCCAGCAGTTACCAACTAACCTACGAGCAGTACTTC. Protein sequence: CASSYQLTYEQYF. This sequence joins TRBV6-2 or TRBV6-3 and TRBJ2-7; no clear D gene. Trimming cost V 2 bases and J 2 bases, with 7 bases left between them. This CDR3 region has 13 residues. The germline V gene encodes CDR1 MNHEY and CDR2 SVGEGT.

This chain joins TRBV4-1 and TRBJ2-7; TRBD1 matches 9 bases. The trim removed 4 bases at V and 6 bases at J, leaving 4 bases unmatched. Germline lookup yields CDR1 MGHRA and CDR2 YSYEKL. This CDR3 has 13 residues. CDR3 sequence (DNA): TGCGCCAGCAGCCGGGGACAGGGATCCGAGCAGTACTTC. Encoded protein: CASSRGQGSEQYF.

The V call is TRBV9, the J call TRBJ2-1; tentatively, D is TRBD1 or TRBD2 (6 bases each). Germline CDR1 is SGDLS and CDR2 is YYNGEE. With 3 bases removed from V and 10 bases from J, the gap between germline ends came to 17 bases. There are 14 residues in the CDR3. The CDR3 region has the DNA TGTGCCAGCAGCGGAGGGGGGCTGGCAGGCGAGCAGTTCTTC. It specifies CASSGGGLAGEQFF.

This clonotype was seen a handful of times. The genes are TRBV5-1 and TRBJ2-2; D call uncertain. Trimming shortened V by 2 bases and J by 3 bases, and 17 bases separated the two germline ends. Germline CDR1 SGHRS, CDR2 YFSETQ. The CDR3 extends over 17 amino acids. The CDR3 DNA follows: TGCGCCAGCAGCTTTACCGGGTCCCCTAAAGACACCGGGGAGCTGTTTTTT. This translates into CASSFTGSPKDTGELFF.

The rearrangement joins TRBV6-5 to TRBJ2-7; D gene ambiguous. The V end was cut by 6 bases, the J end by 2 bases, with 11 bases between. Germline assignment: CDR1 MNHEY and CDR2 SVGAGI. The CDR3 is made up of 13 amino acids. CDR3 in DNA: TGTGCCAGCAGCCGAGGACCTGCCTACGAGCAGTACTTC. Encoded protein: CASSRGPAYEQYF.

This clonotype was counted a few times. The chain is built from TRBV6-6 and TRBJ2-2, with D tentatively TRBD1 or TRBD2 (5 bases each). V was cut by 6 bases and J by 5 bases, with 19 bases left in between. This CDR3 contains 16 residues. Germline V CDR1 and CDR2: MNHNY, SVGAGI (reference sequence). In nucleotides, the CDR3 is TGTGCCAGCAGCACCGGCTCGCAGGGAGTAACCGGGGAGCTGTTTTTT. This sequence encodes CASSTGSQGVTGELFF.

This clonotype was recorded at least ten times. The chain joins TRBV5-1 to TRBJ2-5; D remains ambiguous. Germline CDR1 and CDR2: SGHRS and YFSETQ. There are 14 residues in the CDR3. The V end lost 0 bases, the J end lost 1 base, and 7 bases lay between the germline ends. The chain's CDR3 is CASSLEGGQETQYF. The CDR3 DNA reads TGCGCCAGCAGCTTGGAGGGCGGCCAAGAGACCCAGTACTTC.

This clonotype has ten or more counts. The V gene is TRBV7-2, the J gene TRBJ2-7, with TRBD2 matching over 9 bases. The CDR3 runs 16 residues. With 5 bases clipped from V and 4 bases from J, the junction kept 12 bases outside the gene matches. Looked up from germline, CDR1 is SGHTA and CDR2 is FQGNSA. CDR3 region: CASSPGAGGPVYEQYF. As DNA, the CDR3 is TGTGCCAGCAGCCCAGGGGCGGGAGGGCCGGTATACGAGCAGTACTTC.

This clonotype was recorded at least ten times. The chain employs TRBV4-1 and TRBJ2-1; D uncertain. Germline V lookup: CDR1 MGHRA, CDR2 YSYEKL. The CDR3 is 16 residues long. Trimming pared 3 bases from V and 4 bases from J, leaving 16 bases between. CDR3 loop: CASSQLDLIQYNEQFF. CDR3 sequence (DNA): TGCGCCAGCAGCCAGCTCGACCTGATCCAATACAATGAGCAGTTCTTC.